The entry below describes one T cell receptor beta chain. Its specificity is not known. Deletions cut 1 base from V and 4 bases from J, with 14 bases between. Germline CDR1 SGHDN, CDR2 FVKESK. CDR3 length: 17 residues. This specimen comes from a study of cytomegalovirus exposure and HLA in healthy donors. Study-wide context: When fewer than 500 donors were genotyped, more than 70% of them were found to fall in the Caucasian-associated ancestry cluster.

General study points: The authors later linked a missense DCLRE1C variant to TCR beta V- and J-gene trimming. In an earlier analysis, in approximately 570 donors, most V segments appeared productive either ~87% or ~30% of the time.

PCR used 60 Vbeta primers and 13 Jbeta primers. Produced via immunoSEQ multiplex PCR; TCRdb's table is partial and in-frame only. The sample table includes about 84,000 clones. This receptor was identified in a man aged 45-60 years in good health and CMV-seronegative. Sequencing used PBMCs. The chain combines TRBV14 with TRBJ2-6; D possibly corresponds to TRBD1 (5 bases). CDR3 nucleotides: TGTGCCAGCAGCCAAGGACTCAGGGTGGTGGGGGCCAACGTCCTGACTTTC. As protein: CASSQGLRVVGANVLTF.